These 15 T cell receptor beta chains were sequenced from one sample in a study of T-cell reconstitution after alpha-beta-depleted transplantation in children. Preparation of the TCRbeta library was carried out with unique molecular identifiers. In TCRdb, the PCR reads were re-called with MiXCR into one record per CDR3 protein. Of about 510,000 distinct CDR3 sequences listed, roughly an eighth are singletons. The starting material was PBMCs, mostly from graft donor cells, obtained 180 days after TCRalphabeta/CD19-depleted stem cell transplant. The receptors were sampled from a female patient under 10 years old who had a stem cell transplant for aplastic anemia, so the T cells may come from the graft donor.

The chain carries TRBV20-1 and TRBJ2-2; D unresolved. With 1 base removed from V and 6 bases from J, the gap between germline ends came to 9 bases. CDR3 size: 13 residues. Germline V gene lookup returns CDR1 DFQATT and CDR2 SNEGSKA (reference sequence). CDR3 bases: TGCAGTGCTAGAGGGAAAGAACCCGGGGAGCTGTTTTTT. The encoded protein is CSARGKEPGELFF.

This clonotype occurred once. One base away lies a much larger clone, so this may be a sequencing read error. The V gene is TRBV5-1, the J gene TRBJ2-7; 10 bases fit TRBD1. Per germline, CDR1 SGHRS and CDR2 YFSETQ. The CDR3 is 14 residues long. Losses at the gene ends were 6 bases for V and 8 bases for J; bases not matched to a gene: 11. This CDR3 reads CASTRDRGIDKQYF. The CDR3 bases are TGCGCCAGCACTAGGGACAGGGGAATCGACAAGCAGTACTTC. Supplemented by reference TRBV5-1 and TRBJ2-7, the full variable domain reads KAGVTQTPRYLIKTRGQQVTLSCSPISGHRSVSWYQQTPGQGLQFLFEYFSETQRNKGNFPGRFSGRQFSNSRSEMNVSTLELGDSALYLCASTRDRGIDKQYFGPGTRLTVT.

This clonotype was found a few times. The CDR3 sequence is CASSLLAVVRNEQFF. The CDR3 bases are TGTGCCAGCAGCTTACTAGCGGTTGTCCGAAATGAGCAGTTCTTC. The gene calls are TRBV9 and TRBJ2-1; 8 bases map to TRBD2. Looked up from germline, CDR1 is SGDLS and CDR2 is YYNGEE. V shed 4 bases, J shed 7 bases, and the junction held 10 bases outside the gene matches. The CDR3 is 15 residues long. The full variable domain, completed using reference TRBV9 and TRBJ2-1, is DSGVTQTPKHLITATGQRVTLRCSPRSGDLSVYWYQQSLDQGLQFLIQYYNGEERAKGNILERFSAQQFPDLHSELNLSSLELGDSALYFCASSLLAVVRNEQFFGPGTRLTVL.

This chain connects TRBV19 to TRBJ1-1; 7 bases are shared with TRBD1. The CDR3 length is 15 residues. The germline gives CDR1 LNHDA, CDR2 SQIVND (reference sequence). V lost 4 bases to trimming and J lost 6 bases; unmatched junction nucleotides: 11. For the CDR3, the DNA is TGTGCCAGTAGTAGGGCCCGGGACAGCGGCTCTGAAGCTTTCTTT. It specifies CASSRARDSGSEAFF.

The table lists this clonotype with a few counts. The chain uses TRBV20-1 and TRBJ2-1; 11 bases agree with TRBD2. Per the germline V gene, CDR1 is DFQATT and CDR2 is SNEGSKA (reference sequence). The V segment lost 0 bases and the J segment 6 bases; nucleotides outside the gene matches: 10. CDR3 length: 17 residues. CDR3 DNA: TGCAGTGCTAGAGATCATATACTAGCGGGAGCCTCCAATGAGCAGTTCTTC. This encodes CSARDHILAGASNEQFF.

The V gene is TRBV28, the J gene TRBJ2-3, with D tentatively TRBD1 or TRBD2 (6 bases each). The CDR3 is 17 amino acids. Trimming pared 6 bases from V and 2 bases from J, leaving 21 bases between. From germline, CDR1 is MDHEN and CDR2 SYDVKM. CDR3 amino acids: CASRRGVRAYTTDTQYF. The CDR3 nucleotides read TGTGCCAGCAGAAGGGGGGTCAGGGCGTATACCACAGATACGCAGTATTTT. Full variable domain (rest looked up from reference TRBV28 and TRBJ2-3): DVKVTQSSRYLVKRTGEKVFLECVQDMDHENMFWYRQDPGLGLRLIYFSYDVKMKEKGDIPEGYSVSREKKERFSLILESASTNQTSMYLCASRRGVRAYTTDTQYFGPGTRLTVL.

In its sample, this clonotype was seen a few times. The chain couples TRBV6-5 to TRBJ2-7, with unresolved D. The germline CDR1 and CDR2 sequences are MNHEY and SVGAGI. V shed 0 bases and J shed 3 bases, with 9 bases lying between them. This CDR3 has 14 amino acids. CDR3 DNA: TGTGCCAGCAGTTACTCCCCGGAGTACTACGAGCAGTACTTC. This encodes CASSYSPEYYEQYF.

CDR3 coding DNA: TGTGCCAGCAGCGACCGGGACAGGGACACCGGGGAGCTGTTTTTT. Its translation is CASSDRDRDTGELFF. The chain has TRBV2 and TRBJ2-2; the match to TRBD1 covers 9 bases. V lost 6 bases, J lost 3 bases, and 5 bases stayed unmatched. From germline, CDR1 is SNHLY and CDR2 FYNNEI. This CDR3 contains 15 residues.

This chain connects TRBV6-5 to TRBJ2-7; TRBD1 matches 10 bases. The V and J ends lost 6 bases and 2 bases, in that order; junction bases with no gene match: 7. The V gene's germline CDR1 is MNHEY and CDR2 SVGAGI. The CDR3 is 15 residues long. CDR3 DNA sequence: TGTGCCAGCAGAGGGGACAGGGGAGGTCCCTACGAGCAGTACTTC. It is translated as CASRGDRGGPYEQYF.

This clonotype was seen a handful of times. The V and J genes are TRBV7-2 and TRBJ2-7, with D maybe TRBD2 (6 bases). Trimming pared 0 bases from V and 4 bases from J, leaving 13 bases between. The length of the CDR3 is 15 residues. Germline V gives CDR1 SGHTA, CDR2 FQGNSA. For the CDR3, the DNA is TGTGCCAGCAGCTTAGCGGCGGGATCGGGTTACGAGCAGTACTTC. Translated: CASSLAAGSGYEQYF.

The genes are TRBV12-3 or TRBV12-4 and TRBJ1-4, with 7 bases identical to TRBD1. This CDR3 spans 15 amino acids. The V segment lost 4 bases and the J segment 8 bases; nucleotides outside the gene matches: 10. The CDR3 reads CASSSPRGRGEKLFF. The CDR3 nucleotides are TGTGCCAGCAGTTCCCCGAGGGGGCGCGGGGAAAAACTGTTTTTT.

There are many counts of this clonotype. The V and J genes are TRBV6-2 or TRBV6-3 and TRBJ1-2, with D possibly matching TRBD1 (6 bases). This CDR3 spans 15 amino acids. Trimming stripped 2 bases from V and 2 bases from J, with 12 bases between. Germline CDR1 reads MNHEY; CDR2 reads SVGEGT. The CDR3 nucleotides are TGTGCCAGCAGTTACGCCCGGACAGCAAACTATGGCTACACCTTC. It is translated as CASSYARTANYGYTF.

CDR3 in amino acids: CATSRAWATSGSTGELFF. The CDR3 region has the DNA TGTGCCACCAGCAGAGCGTGGGCGACTAGCGGGAGCACCGGGGAGCTGTTTTTT. This sequence joins TRBV15 and TRBJ2-2; 12 bases map to TRBD2. Germline CDR1 is LNHNV and CDR2 is YYDKDF (reference sequence). V dropped 1 base and J dropped 4; count of bases not matched to a gene: 7. There are 18 residues in the CDR3.

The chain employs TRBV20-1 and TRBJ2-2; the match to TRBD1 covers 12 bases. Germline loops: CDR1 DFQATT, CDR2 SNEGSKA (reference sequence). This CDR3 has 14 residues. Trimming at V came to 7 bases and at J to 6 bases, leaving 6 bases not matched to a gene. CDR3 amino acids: CSVRDRGLPGELFF. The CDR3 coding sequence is TGCAGTGTCCGGGACAGGGGGCTTCCCGGGGAGCTGTTTTTT.

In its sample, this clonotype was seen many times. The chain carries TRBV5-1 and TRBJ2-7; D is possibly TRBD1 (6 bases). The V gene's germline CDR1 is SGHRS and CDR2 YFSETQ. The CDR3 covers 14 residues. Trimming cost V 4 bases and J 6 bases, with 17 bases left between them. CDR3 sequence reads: CASSMDREDGEQYV. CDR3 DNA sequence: TGCGCCAGCAGCATGGACAGAGAAGATGGCGAGCAGTACGTC.